This entry is about one T cell receptor (beta chain). CDR3 length: 19 amino acids. Germline values: CDR1 SGHKS, CDR2 YYEKEE (reference sequence). V lost 4 bases and J 5 bases, leaving 29 bases between the germline ends. The sample is drawn from a study of blood T cell repertoires in COVID-19. About the research overall: Researchers got acute and convalescent COVID-19 samples from the United States, Italy and Spain. T cells, B-cell-depleted T cells, or PBMCs provided the cDNA or gDNA that served as material.

Original handling: Nucleated cell number was recorded as an estimate derived from reference gene primer amplification. TCRdb's copy holds only in-frame clones and misses some; the assay was immunoSEQ multiplex PCR. Clone size and the V and J calls come from that table; the DNA yielded D and trimming. The repertoire holds some 190,000 clones, with roughly 84% as singletons. The receptor was isolated from a woman aged 40-49 years who had recovered from COVID-19. Sequenced material: peripheral blood. The chain carries TRBV5-5 and TRBJ2-3; possibly TRBD1 for D (6 bases). The CDR3 nucleotides are TGTGCCAGCAGCCCGCACGGAGTTGCACAGGGAGAAGCCGGAGATACGCAGTATTTT. Amino acids: CASSPHGVAQGEAGDTQYF.